These T cell receptor beta chains were read from a single sample in a study of blood T cells in healthy people across ages. TCRdb reprocessed the 5' RACE reads with MiXCR, giving one entry per CDR3 protein. The data contain roughly 700,000 distinct CDR3 sequences, 49% of them singletons. The sample taken for sequencing was blood. Source of these receptors: a woman aged 55-70 years in good health. The CDR3 runs from the conserved cysteine through the conserved F or W. Each record gives: D gene, J gene, clone size, V gene, CDR3 DNA, CDR3 protein. D genes are given only for firm matches. Size is omitted from some rows. Given values are once, few, many or a class for expanded clones.

d_call: TRBD2
j_call: TRBJ2-3
clone_size: .
v_call: TRBV5-1
cdr3_nt: TGCGCCAGCAGCGGGAGCGGGGATCGCACAGATACGCAGTATTTT
cdr3_aa: CASSGSGDRTDTQYF

d_call: TRBD2
j_call: TRBJ2-1
clone_size: few
v_call: TRBV12-3/TRBV12-4
cdr3_nt: TGTGCCAGCAGTCTAACTAGCGGACACTACAATGAGCAGTTCTTC
cdr3_aa: CASSLTSGHYNEQFF

d_call: .
j_call: TRBJ2-5
clone_size: few
v_call: TRBV29-1
cdr3_nt: TGCAGCGTGAGGGATACTTCTCAAGAGACCCAGTACTTC
cdr3_aa: CSVRDTSQETQYF

d_call: TRBD1
j_call: TRBJ2-5
clone_size: .
v_call: TRBV25-1
cdr3_nt: TGTGCCGGCAGTCCCCGGACAGGACAAGAGACCCAGTACTTC
cdr3_aa: CAGSPRTGQETQYF

d_call: TRBD2
j_call: TRBJ2-1
clone_size: .
v_call: TRBV12-3/TRBV12-4
cdr3_nt: TGTGCCAGCAGTATCGGACTAGCCAATGAGCAGTTCTTC
cdr3_aa: CASSIGLANEQFF

d_call: .
j_call: TRBJ2-7
clone_size: .
v_call: TRBV28
cdr3_nt: TGTGCCACCCATACAGGGATTATCTACGAGCAGTACTTC
cdr3_aa: CATHTGIIYEQYF

d_call: .
j_call: TRBJ1-2
clone_size: many
v_call: TRBV25-1
cdr3_nt: TGTGCCAGCAGTGACAGGGGCGGCTATGGCTACACCTTC
cdr3_aa: CASSDRGGYGYTF

d_call: .
j_call: TRBJ2-3
clone_size: .
v_call: TRBV7-2
cdr3_nt: TGTGCCAGCAGCCGTCTGGGAGATACGCAGTATTTT
cdr3_aa: CASSRLGDTQYF

d_call: TRBD2
j_call: TRBJ2-7
clone_size: few
v_call: TRBV20-1
cdr3_nt: TGCAGTGCCCTGAGGACTAGCGGGATCTACGAGCAGTACTTC
cdr3_aa: CSALRTSGIYEQYF

d_call: TRBD2
j_call: TRBJ2-7
clone_size: .
v_call: TRBV7-8
cdr3_nt: TGTGCCAGCCACGAGCGGGGGTACTCCTACAATGAGCAGTACTTC
cdr3_aa: CASHERGYSYNEQYF

d_call: TRBD1
j_call: TRBJ1-2
clone_size: few
v_call: TRBV29-1
cdr3_nt: TGCAGCGTTACAGGGGACTATGGCTACACCTTC
cdr3_aa: CSVTGDYGYTF

d_call: .
j_call: TRBJ1-1
clone_size: .
v_call: TRBV29-1
cdr3_nt: TGCAGCGTTGAAGTTGTCCGCAGGGACTCTGAAGCTTTCTTT
cdr3_aa: CSVEVVRRDSEAFF

d_call: .
j_call: TRBJ2-7
clone_size: few
v_call: TRBV14
cdr3_nt: TGTGCCAGCTCCCGCGGGGAGGCCTACGAGCAGTACTTC
cdr3_aa: CASSRGEAYEQYF

d_call: TRBD2
j_call: TRBJ2-4
clone_size: .
v_call: TRBV4-1
cdr3_nt: TGCGCCAGCAGCCAAGAAAGTACTAGCGGAGCCAAAAACATTCAGTACTTC
cdr3_aa: CASSQESTSGAKNIQYF

d_call: .
j_call: TRBJ2-1
clone_size: .
v_call: TRBV25-1
cdr3_nt: TGTGCCAGCAGTCGGGCCACCTACAATGAGCAGTTCTTC
cdr3_aa: CASSRATYNEQFF

d_call: .
j_call: TRBJ2-6
clone_size: .
v_call: TRBV10-3
cdr3_nt: TGTGCCATCAGGGCGGGTAGCTCTGGGGCCAACGTCCTGGCTTTC
cdr3_aa: CAIRAGSSGANVLAF

d_call: .
j_call: TRBJ2-1
clone_size: once
v_call: TRBV20-1
cdr3_nt: TGCAGTGCTCCCGACGGGGCTTACAATGAGCAGTTCTTC
cdr3_aa: CSAPDGAYNEQFF

d_call: .
j_call: TRBJ2-2
clone_size: once
v_call: TRBV9
cdr3_nt: TGTGCCAGCGGGGCGACCGGAAACACCGGGGAGCTGTTTTTT
cdr3_aa: CASGATGNTGELFF

d_call: TRBD2
j_call: TRBJ2-7
clone_size: few
v_call: TRBV5-1
cdr3_nt: TGCGCCAGCCGGACGTGGATAGGACTAGCGGGAGTGGTTCCGACCTACGAGCAGTACTTC
cdr3_aa: CASRTWIGLAGVVPTYEQYF

d_call: .
j_call: TRBJ2-5
clone_size: many
v_call: TRBV6-2/TRBV6-3
cdr3_nt: TGTGCCAGCAGTTCCGCCGAGACCCAGTACTTC
cdr3_aa: CASSSAETQYF

d_call: .
j_call: TRBJ2-5
clone_size: .
v_call: TRBV3-1
cdr3_nt: TGTGCCAGCAGCCAAGGGGTGAGGGGCGTCGAGACCCAGTACTTC
cdr3_aa: CASSQGVRGVETQYF

d_call: .
j_call: TRBJ1-2
clone_size: few
v_call: TRBV10-3
cdr3_nt: TGTGCCATCAGCCTAGAAGGCTATGGCTACACCTTC
cdr3_aa: CAISLEGYGYTF

d_call: TRBD2
j_call: TRBJ2-1
clone_size: .
v_call: TRBV7-3
cdr3_nt: TGTGCCAGCAGCGTAACTAGCGGGAGGGCCTCCAATGAGCAGTTCTTC
cdr3_aa: CASSVTSGRASNEQFF

d_call: .
j_call: TRBJ2-1
clone_size: few
v_call: TRBV12-3/TRBV12-4
cdr3_nt: TGTGCCAGCAGAGCACCCGGGACCATCCTCGAGCAGTTCTTC
cdr3_aa: CASRAPGTILEQFF

d_call: TRBD1
j_call: TRBJ2-5
clone_size: .
v_call: TRBV27
cdr3_nt: TGTGCCAGCAGTTCCTACAGGGGTAAAGAGACCCAGTACTTC
cdr3_aa: CASSSYRGKETQYF

d_call: .
j_call: TRBJ1-1
clone_size: .
v_call: TRBV7-9
cdr3_nt: TGTGCCAGCAGCTTAGGAGGGGGAGGGAACACTGAAGCTTTCTTT
cdr3_aa: CASSLGGGGNTEAFF

d_call: .
j_call: TRBJ1-6
clone_size: .
v_call: TRBV27
cdr3_nt: TGTGCCAGCAGTTGGGGGCGAAATTCACCCCTCCACTTT
cdr3_aa: CASSWGRNSPLHF

d_call: TRBD1
j_call: TRBJ2-1
clone_size: .
v_call: TRBV7-2
cdr3_nt: TGTGCCAGCGCACAGGGGAGCTCCTACAATGAGCAGTTCTTC
cdr3_aa: CASAQGSSYNEQFF

d_call: .
j_call: TRBJ2-3
clone_size: few
v_call: TRBV7-2
cdr3_nt: TGTGCCAGCAGCTTAGATGGTTTTCTCACAGATACGCAGTATTTT
cdr3_aa: CASSLDGFLTDTQYF

d_call: .
j_call: TRBJ2-5
clone_size: .
v_call: TRBV18
cdr3_nt: TGTGCCAGCTCACCACCTTCCGGGGGCGTCGAGACCCAGTACTTC
cdr3_aa: CASSPPSGGVETQYF

d_call: .
j_call: TRBJ1-6
clone_size: .
v_call: TRBV3-1
cdr3_nt: TGTGCCAGCAGCCAACAAACTCGAAATCTTTCACCCCTCCACTTT
cdr3_aa: CASSQQTRNLSPLHF

d_call: TRBD1
j_call: TRBJ2-3
clone_size: .
v_call: TRBV29-1
cdr3_nt: TGCAGCGGAGGACAGGGAGGCACAGATACGCAGTATTTT
cdr3_aa: CSGGQGGTDTQYF

d_call: .
j_call: TRBJ2-4
clone_size: .
v_call: TRBV18
cdr3_nt: TGTGCCAGCTCCCGGAACGAAGGTGGTCAGTACTTC
cdr3_aa: CASSRNEGGQYF

d_call: .
j_call: TRBJ1-5
clone_size: .
v_call: TRBV20-1
cdr3_nt: TGCAGTGCTACGCAGGGTAGCAATCAGCCCCAGCATTTT
cdr3_aa: CSATQGSNQPQHF

d_call: .
j_call: TRBJ1-4
clone_size: .
v_call: TRBV7-9
cdr3_nt: TGTGCCAGCAGCTTGGGTCGGGCGATTGAAAAACTGTTTTTT
cdr3_aa: CASSLGRAIEKLFF

d_call: TRBD1
j_call: TRBJ2-7
clone_size: .
v_call: TRBV28
cdr3_nt: TGTGGTACCGGGACAGGGGGCGTCGAGCAGTACTTC
cdr3_aa: CGTGTGGVEQYF

d_call: TRBD1
j_call: TRBJ2-1
clone_size: .
v_call: TRBV27
cdr3_nt: TGTGCCAGCAATGCGAAAAGACAGGGTCTCTACAATGAGCAGTTCTTC
cdr3_aa: CASNAKRQGLYNEQFF

d_call: .
j_call: TRBJ1-5
clone_size: .
v_call: TRBV7-2
cdr3_nt: TGTGCCAGCAGCACCGGGCCCAATCAGCCCCAGCATTTT
cdr3_aa: CASSTGPNQPQHF

d_call: .
j_call: TRBJ2-7
clone_size: .
v_call: TRBV21-1
cdr3_nt: TGTGCCAGCAGCAAAGCCCCGAGCCCAATTTTATACGAGCAGTACTTC
cdr3_aa: CASSKAPSPILYEQYF

d_call: .
j_call: TRBJ2-5
clone_size: .
v_call: TRBV28
cdr3_nt: TGTGCCAGCAGTCTTCCAGGGGGGAGAGGAAAAGAGACCCAGTACTTC
cdr3_aa: CASSLPGGRGKETQYF

d_call: TRBD2
j_call: TRBJ2-7
clone_size: .
v_call: TRBV28
cdr3_nt: TGTGCCAGCAGCGCGCGGGGCGGGGGATCCTACGAGCAGTACTTC
cdr3_aa: CASSARGGGSYEQYF

d_call: TRBD2
j_call: TRBJ2-5
clone_size: few
v_call: TRBV5-1
cdr3_nt: TGCGCCAGCAGCTACGGGACTAGCGAGGAGACCCAGTACTTC
cdr3_aa: CASSYGTSEETQYF

d_call: .
j_call: TRBJ2-1
clone_size: few
v_call: TRBV25-1
cdr3_nt: TGTGCCAGCAGTTCGGCTTACTTCTACAATGAGCAGTTCTTC
cdr3_aa: CASSSAYFYNEQFF

d_call: TRBD1
j_call: TRBJ1-6
clone_size: once
v_call: TRBV20-1
cdr3_nt: TGCAGTGCTAGGCCCCCGGGACAGCTGAATAATTCACCCCTCCACTTT
cdr3_aa: CSARPPGQLNNSPLHF

d_call: .
j_call: TRBJ1-1
clone_size: .
v_call: TRBV29-1
cdr3_nt: TGCAGCGTTGGTGCTCAGCTCACTGAAGCTTTCTTT
cdr3_aa: CSVGAQLTEAFF

d_call: .
j_call: TRBJ1-1
clone_size: few
v_call: TRBV2
cdr3_nt: TGTGCCAGCAGTGAATCTGGGGGAGGAGGCACTGAAGCTTTCTTT
cdr3_aa: CASSESGGGGTEAFF

d_call: TRBD1
j_call: TRBJ1-2
clone_size: .
v_call: TRBV7-2
cdr3_nt: TGTGCCAGCAGCCCCGGACAGGGTGGGCAATATGGCTACACCTTC
cdr3_aa: CASSPGQGGQYGYTF

d_call: TRBD2
j_call: TRBJ2-7
clone_size: .
v_call: TRBV7-3
cdr3_nt: TGTGCCAGCAGCCGACTAGCGGGAGGGTTCTACGAGCAGTACTTC
cdr3_aa: CASSRLAGGFYEQYF

d_call: .
j_call: TRBJ2-1
clone_size: .
v_call: TRBV10-3
cdr3_nt: TGTGCCATCAGAAGGGTCGGGGGCGACTACAATGAGCAGTTCTTC
cdr3_aa: CAIRRVGGDYNEQFF

d_call: .
j_call: TRBJ1-2
clone_size: .
v_call: TRBV7-2
cdr3_nt: TGTGCCAGCAGCACCCTAGGGGGAGACTATGGCTACACCTTC
cdr3_aa: CASSTLGGDYGYTF

d_call: .
j_call: TRBJ2-1
clone_size: many
v_call: TRBV29-1
cdr3_nt: TGCAGCGTTGAACCCCGGGCCTACAATGAGCAGTTCTTC
cdr3_aa: CSVEPRAYNEQFF

d_call: .
j_call: TRBJ2-5
clone_size: few
v_call: TRBV10-3
cdr3_nt: TGTGCCATCAGTGCCGGTGGTGAGCAGTACTTC
cdr3_aa: CAISAGGEQYF

d_call: TRBD2
j_call: TRBJ2-1
clone_size: .
v_call: TRBV24-1
cdr3_nt: TGTGCCACCAGTGATTTCACGGGAGGGCCTAACAATGAGCAGTTCTTC
cdr3_aa: CATSDFTGGPNNEQFF

d_call: TRBD1
j_call: TRBJ2-7
clone_size: few
v_call: TRBV7-9
cdr3_nt: TGTGCCAGCAGCGTAGGACAGGGATTATCCTACGAGCAGTACTTC
cdr3_aa: CASSVGQGLSYEQYF

d_call: .
j_call: TRBJ1-1
clone_size: .
v_call: TRBV9
cdr3_nt: TGTGCCAGCAGCCAGACAGTGATGAACACTGAAGCTTTCTTT
cdr3_aa: CASSQTVMNTEAFF

d_call: .
j_call: TRBJ1-1
clone_size: few
v_call: TRBV28
cdr3_nt: TGTGCCAGCAGTCGTCGGAGGGATGGCACTGAAGCTTTCTTT
cdr3_aa: CASSRRRDGTEAFF